This record concerns one T cell receptor (beta chain) sequence. Its antigen is unidentified. Germline assignment: CDR1 GTSNPN and CDR2 SVGIG (reference sequence). The CDR3 length is 14 residues. The V end was cut by 0 bases, the J end by 5 bases, with 10 bases between. The record originates from a study of cytomegalovirus exposure and HLA in healthy donors. Study background: Within the Caucasian-associated ancestry cluster were roughly 81% of the approximately 400 genotyped donors.

With 60 Vbeta and 13 Jbeta primers, the PCR was carried out. TCRdb's copy holds only in-frame clones and misses some; the assay was immunoSEQ multiplex PCR. This sample's clone table lists tens of thousands of clones. General study results and limits: Most sequenced TCRs were rare (though some public TCRs occurred in many donors). The study labeled roughly 160 TCR beta chains cytomegalovirus-associated.

This chain joins TRBV30 and TRBJ1-4; a possible D gene is TRBD1 (5 bases). Sequenced: PBMCs. The TCR originated in a man aged 40-55 years in good health and CMV-seronegative. This chain's CDR3 is CAWSVWGENEKLFF. As DNA, the CDR3 is TGTGCCTGGAGTGTGTGGGGGGAGAATGAAAAACTGTTTTTT.